This TCR beta chain was found in a study of T-cell memory formation after mild COVID-19. This clonotype was counted ten times or more. Germline-derived CDR1 and CDR2 are SQVTM and ANQGSEA. This CDR3 has 15 amino acids. Trimming took 6 bases from V and 3 from J; bases not matched to a gene: 10. TCRdb itself ran the 5' RACE reads through MiXCR, one entry per CDR3 protein. This sample carries 300,000 or so distinct CDR3 sequences, around a sixth of them seen once, and the ten largest clones take about a fifth. Sequencing was performed on PBMCs or a T cell subset sorted from them (not recorded which). The origin of this receptor is a man between 18 and 29 years old who had mild COVID-19 (a few samples of this study predate the infection). Cell type and time point are not known. The chain recombines TRBV29-1 with TRBJ2-3, with 9 bases identical to TRBD2. This CDR3 reads CSVQRGAERTDTQYF. The CDR3 coding sequence is TGCAGCGTCCAGCGGGGGGCCGAAAGAACAGATACGCAGTATTTT.